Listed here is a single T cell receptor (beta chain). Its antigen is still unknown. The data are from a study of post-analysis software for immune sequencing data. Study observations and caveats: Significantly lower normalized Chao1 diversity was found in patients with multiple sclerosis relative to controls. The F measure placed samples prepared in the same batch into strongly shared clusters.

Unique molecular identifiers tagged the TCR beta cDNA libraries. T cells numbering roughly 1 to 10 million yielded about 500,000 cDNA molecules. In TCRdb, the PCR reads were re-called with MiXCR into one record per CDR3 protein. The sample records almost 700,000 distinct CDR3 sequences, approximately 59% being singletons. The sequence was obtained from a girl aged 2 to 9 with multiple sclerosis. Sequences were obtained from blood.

The CDR3 region has the DNA TGCAGCGTTGAAGATGAGCAGTTCTTC. Its translation is CSVEDEQFF. The gene calls are TRBV29-1 and TRBJ2-1, with D hard to call. V lost 0 bases and J lost 9, with 0 bases in between. Germline CDR1 reads SQVTM; CDR2 reads ANQGSEA. This CDR3 comprises 9 residues.